This TCR beta chain emerged from a study of cytomegalovirus exposure and HLA in healthy donors. Study details: It was reported in a later analysis that the same platform had been used for the 120 validation repertoires as for the 550 to 700 first-cohort repertoires.

The J segment lost 3 bases and the V segment lost 5 bases, leaving 5 bases of the junction unmatched. CDR1 is SGHVS and CDR2 is FNYEAQ in the germline V gene. This CDR3 region has 15 residues. Generated by immunoSEQ multiplex PCR, the TCRdb table keeps only in-frame clones and is missing some. Of approximately 160,000 clones listed, 65% to 90% are singletons. Findings of the study overall: In a later analysis, first-cohort TCR clusters were found to tend to co-occur in the approximately 120 validation repertoires.

Worth noting for this clone: Its antigen is as yet unknown.

V usage is TRBV7-6 and J usage is TRBJ2-7; 12 bases align to TRBD2. This sequence originates from a woman between 18 and 29 years old in good health and CMV-seronegative. Sequenced input: PBMCs. The CDR3: CASSTRTSGNYEQYF. CDR3 coding DNA: TGTGCCAGCAGCACGCGGACTAGCGGGAACTACGAGCAGTACTTC.